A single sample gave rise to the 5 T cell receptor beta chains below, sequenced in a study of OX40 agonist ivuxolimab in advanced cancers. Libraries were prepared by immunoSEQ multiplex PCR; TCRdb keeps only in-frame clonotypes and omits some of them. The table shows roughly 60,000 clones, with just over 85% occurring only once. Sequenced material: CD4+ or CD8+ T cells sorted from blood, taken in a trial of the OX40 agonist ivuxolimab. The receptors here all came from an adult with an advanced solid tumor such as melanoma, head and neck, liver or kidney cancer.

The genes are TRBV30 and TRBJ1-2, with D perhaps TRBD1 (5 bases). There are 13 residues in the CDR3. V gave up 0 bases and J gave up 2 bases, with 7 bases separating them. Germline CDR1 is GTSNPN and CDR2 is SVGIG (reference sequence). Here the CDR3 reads CAWSVRQNYGYTF. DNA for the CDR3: TGTGCCTGGAGTGTACGACAGAACTATGGCTACACCTTC.

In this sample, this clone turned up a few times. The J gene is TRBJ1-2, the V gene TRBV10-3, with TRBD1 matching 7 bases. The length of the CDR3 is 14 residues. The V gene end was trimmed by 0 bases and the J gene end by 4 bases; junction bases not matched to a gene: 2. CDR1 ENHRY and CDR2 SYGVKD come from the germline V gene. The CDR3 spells CAISESGQSYGYTF. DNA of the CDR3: TGTGCCATCAGTGAGTCGGGACAGAGCTATGGCTACACCTTC.

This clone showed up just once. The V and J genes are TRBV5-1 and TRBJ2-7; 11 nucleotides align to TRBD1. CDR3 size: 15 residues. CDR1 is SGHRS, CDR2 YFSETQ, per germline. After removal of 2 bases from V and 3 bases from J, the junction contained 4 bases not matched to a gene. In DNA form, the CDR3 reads TGCGCCAGCAGCTTCGGGACAGGGGGTATCTACGAGCAGTACTTC. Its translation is CASSFGTGGIYEQYF.

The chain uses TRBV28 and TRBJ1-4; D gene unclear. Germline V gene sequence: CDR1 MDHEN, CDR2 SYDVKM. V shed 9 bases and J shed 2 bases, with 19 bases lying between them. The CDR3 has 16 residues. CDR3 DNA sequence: TGTGCCAGTCAAAAGGCGGGCCTGGGGACTAATGAAAAACTGTTTTTT. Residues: CASQKAGLGTNEKLFF.

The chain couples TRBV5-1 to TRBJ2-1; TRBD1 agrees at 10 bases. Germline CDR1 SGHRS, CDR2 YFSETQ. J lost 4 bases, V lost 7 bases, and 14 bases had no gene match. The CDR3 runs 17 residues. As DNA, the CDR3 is TGCGCCAGCCATGACCGGACAGGGGGGAACCCATACAATGAGCAGTTCTTC. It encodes CASHDRTGGNPYNEQFF.